This TCR beta chain was documented in a study of T cells expressing NK-cell markers. Study information: Sorted CD3+CD56+NKG2C+, CD3+CD56+NKG2C- and CD3+CD56-NKG2C+ T cells provided the TCR beta repertoires.

The CDR3 is made up of 16 amino acids. With the 5' RACE reads reprocessed, TCRdb shows one record per CDR3 protein and no DNA. Its table records 300,000 to 450,000 distinct CDR3 sequences. The sequence was obtained from a man aged 18-70 years in good health. The material sequenced was blood T cells: a sorted CD56 or NKG2C T cell subset, CD4+ or CD8+ T cells, or bulk PBMC T cells (not recorded which). This chain links TRBV21-1 with TRBJ2-7. TRBV21-1 is designated a pseudogene. The CDR3 protein is CASSKAKHYLWCEQYF.